The clone carrying this T cell receptor beta chain was recorded a few times. What it binds is not known. V shed 0 bases and J shed 6 bases, with 8 bases lying between them. Looked up from germline, CDR1 is LGHNA and CDR2 is YNFKEQ. The CDR3 contains 14 residues. This sample was included in a study of T-cell reconstitution after alpha-beta-depleted transplantation in children. Study observations and caveats: There were reportedly several hundred expanded graft clones from which alpha-beta T cells came about two months after transplant. The origin of high day-60 TCRbeta diversity in some patients lay in surviving recipient T cells and thymic progenitors. The authors attributed T-cell counts and diversity one year after transplant mostly to newly produced T cells.

Unique molecular identifiers were built into the TCRbeta library. From the PCR reads, TCRdb called clonotypes with MiXCR, one entry per CDR3 protein. Altogether around 490,000 distinct CDR3 sequences are present, about an eighth being singletons, with the ten largest covering about 14%. V gene TRBV4-2 combines with J gene TRBJ2-2, with unresolved D. This TCR derives from a female patient under 10 years old who had a stem cell transplant for aplastic anemia, so the T cells may come from the graft donor. The input for sequencing was PBMCs, mostly from graft donor cells, taken 180 days after TCRalphabeta/CD19-depleted stem cell transplant. Written as DNA, the CDR3 is TGTGCCAGCAGCCAAGAGGGCCTGGCCGGGGAGCTGTTTTTT. Encoded protein: CASSQEGLAGELFF.